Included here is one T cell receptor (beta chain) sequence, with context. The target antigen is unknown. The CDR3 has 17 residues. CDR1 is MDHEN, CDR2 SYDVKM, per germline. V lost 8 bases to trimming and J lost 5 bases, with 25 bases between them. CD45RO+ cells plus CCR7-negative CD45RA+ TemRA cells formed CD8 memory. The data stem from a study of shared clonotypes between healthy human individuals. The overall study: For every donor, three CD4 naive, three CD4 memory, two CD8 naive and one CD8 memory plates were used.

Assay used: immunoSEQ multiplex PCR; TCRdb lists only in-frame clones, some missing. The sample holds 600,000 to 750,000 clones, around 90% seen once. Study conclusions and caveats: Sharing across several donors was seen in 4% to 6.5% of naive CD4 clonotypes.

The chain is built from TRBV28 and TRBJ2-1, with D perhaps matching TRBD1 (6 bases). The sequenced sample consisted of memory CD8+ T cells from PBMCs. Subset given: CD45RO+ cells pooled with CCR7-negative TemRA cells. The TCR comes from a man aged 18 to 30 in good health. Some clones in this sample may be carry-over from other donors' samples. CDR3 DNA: TGTGCCAGCTGCCCATCTCAGGGGATCTCGGAGCACAATGAGCAGTTCTTC. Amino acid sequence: CASCPSQGISEHNEQFF.